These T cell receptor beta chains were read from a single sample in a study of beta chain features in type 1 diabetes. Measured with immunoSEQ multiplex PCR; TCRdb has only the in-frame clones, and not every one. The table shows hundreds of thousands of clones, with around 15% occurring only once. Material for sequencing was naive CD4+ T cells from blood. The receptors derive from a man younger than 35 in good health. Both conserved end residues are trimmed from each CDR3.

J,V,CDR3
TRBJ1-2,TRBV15,ATSRAQASGYT
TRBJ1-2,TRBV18,ASSPREGTLIHGYT
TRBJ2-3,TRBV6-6,ASSPRTSGLTDTQY
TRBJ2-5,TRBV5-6,ASSLVDRAQETQY
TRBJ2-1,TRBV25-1,ASRELDEQF
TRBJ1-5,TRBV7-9,ASSLARDQPQH
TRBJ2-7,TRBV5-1,ASSAGRGRTYEQY
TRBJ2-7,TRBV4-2,ASSQRDRDYEQY
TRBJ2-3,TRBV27,ASSARLALSTDTQY
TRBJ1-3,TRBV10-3,AISDWDRGTRNTIY
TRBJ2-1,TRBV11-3,ASSLEGTAYNEQF
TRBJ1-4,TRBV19,ATRPDRWLRAELF
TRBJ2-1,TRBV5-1,ASRPPGVPYNEQF
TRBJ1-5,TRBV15,ATSRERTRNQPQH
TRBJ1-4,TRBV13,ASSLGGTGKANEKLF
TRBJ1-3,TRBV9,ASSVEPSLVNTIY
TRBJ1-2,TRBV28,AGYSQPYGYT
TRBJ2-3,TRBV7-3,ASSLGTGRTSTDTQY
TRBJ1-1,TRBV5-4,ASSAGTGGLNTEAF
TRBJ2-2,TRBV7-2,ASSLRIRGGELF
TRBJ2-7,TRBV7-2,ASSLVTGLYEQY
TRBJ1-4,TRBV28,ASSFNRVMGEKLF
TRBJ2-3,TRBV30,AWSGGAVGPDTQY
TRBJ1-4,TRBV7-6,ASSLAKQFSTNEKLF
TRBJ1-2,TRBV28,ASSLHRFGEAPGGYT
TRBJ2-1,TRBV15,ATSRASGSYNEQF
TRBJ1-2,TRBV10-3,AITRGLDGYT
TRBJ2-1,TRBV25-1,ASSRPGTGDYNEQF
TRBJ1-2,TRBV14,ASSQGGGNYGYT
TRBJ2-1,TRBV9,ASSVAPDGVNEQF
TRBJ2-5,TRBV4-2,ASSQVGTGEETQY
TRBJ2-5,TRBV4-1,ASSQETHKGETQY
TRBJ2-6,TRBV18,ASSLGSRGTSKANVLT
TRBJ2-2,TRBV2,ASSAGELF
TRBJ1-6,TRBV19,ASSRPRDGDSPLH
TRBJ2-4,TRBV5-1,ASKATGGKAKNIQY
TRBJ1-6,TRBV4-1,ASSQVQTGMVRSPLH
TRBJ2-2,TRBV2,ASSEGLTGELF
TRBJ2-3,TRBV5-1,ASSLGQRPDTQY
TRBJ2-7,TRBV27,ASSSRATSPNEQY
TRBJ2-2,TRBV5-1,ASSLGGTNTGELF
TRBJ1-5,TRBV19,ASSTPPDAQPQH
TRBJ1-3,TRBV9,ASSVDPGSENTIY
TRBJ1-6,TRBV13,ASNFGDRDSPLH
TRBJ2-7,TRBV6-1,ASRGYQGLPYEQY
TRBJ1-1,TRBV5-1,ASSSRQDRLLTEAF
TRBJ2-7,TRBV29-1,SVESRQGRGYEQY
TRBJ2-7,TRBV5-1,ASSLEGGAYEQY
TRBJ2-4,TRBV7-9,ASSLRTSGTKNIQY